One sample yielded the 20 T cell receptor beta chains listed below, sequenced in a study of OX40 agonist ivuxolimab in advanced cancers. The protocol was immunoSEQ multiplex PCR, while the TCRdb copy is restricted to in-frame clones and leaves out a portion. The data show 60,000 or so clones, about 80% seen once. Sequences were derived from CD4+ or CD8+ T cells sorted from blood, sampled in a trial of the OX40 agonist ivuxolimab. These receptors were collected from an adult with an advanced solid tumor such as melanoma, head and neck, liver or kidney cancer.

This chain connects TRBV2 to TRBJ2-3; 7 nucleotides align to TRBD2. The germline gives CDR1 SNHLY, CDR2 FYNNEI. This CDR3 is 14 amino acids long. J was trimmed by 0 bases and V by 6 bases; bases with no gene match: 3. CDR3 coding DNA: TGTGCCAGCAGAATGGGGGGGAGCACAGATACGCAGTATTTT. Encoded protein: CASRMGGSTDTQYF.

The chain combines TRBV18 with TRBJ2-5, with D hard to call. This CDR3 is 12 amino acids long. Looked up from germline, CDR1 is KGHSH and CDR2 is LQKENI. V was clipped by 3 bases and J by 7 bases, with 9 bases between them. The CDR3 is CASSPLGGTQYF. The CDR3 nucleotides are TGTGCCAGCTCACCCCTCGGTGGGACCCAGTACTTC.

This chain joins TRBV10-3 and TRBJ2-3, with 12 bases identical to TRBD2. Germline lookup yields CDR1 ENHRY and CDR2 SYGVKD. The CDR3 extends over 16 amino acids. V trimming: 3 bases; J trimming: 5 bases; junction bases outside the gene matches: 6. The CDR3 protein is CAISDGLAGHVDTQYF. The CDR3 DNA is TGTGCCATCAGTGACGGACTAGCGGGGCATGTAGATACGCAGTATTTT.

This clone was found a few times. The chain carries TRBV29-1 and TRBJ2-3; 9 bases map to TRBD1. J was trimmed by 6 bases and V by 1 base; bases with no gene match: 5. Looked up from germline, CDR1 is SQVTM and CDR2 is ANQGSEA. There are 14 residues in the CDR3. This chain's CDR3 is CSVEGTGESDTQYF. The DNA of the CDR3 is TGCAGCGTTGAAGGGACAGGGGAATCCGATACGCAGTATTTT.

The chain combines TRBV6-1 with TRBJ2-5, with TRBD2 as a possible D gene (6 bases). Trimming pared 5 bases from V and 3 bases from J, leaving 13 bases between. The CDR3 has 14 residues. Germline CDR1 MNHNS, CDR2 SASEGT. CDR3 region: CASSPGDSEETQYF. For the CDR3, the DNA is TGTGCCAGCAGTCCTGGGGACTCCGAAGAGACCCAGTACTTC.

The chain joins TRBV6-1 to TRBJ2-1; the match to TRBD2 covers 9 bases. CDR1 is MNHNS and CDR2 is SASEGT in the germline V gene. The length of the CDR3 is 19 residues. Germline trimming cut 1 base from V and 0 bases from J; bases unmatched to any gene: 10. The CDR3 DNA is TGTGCCAGCAGTGAAGGGGGCTTAGCGGGAGCGGGCTCCTACAATGAGCAGTTCTTC. Protein: CASSEGGLAGAGSYNEQFF.

This chain links TRBV6-5 with TRBJ2-7, with D possibly matching TRBD2 (5 bases). The V end lost 5 bases, the J end lost 3 bases, and 11 bases lay between the germline ends. The CDR3 covers 13 residues. CDR1 is MNHEY, CDR2 SVGAGI, per germline. The CDR3 loop reads CASSRRGLYEQYF. DNA for the CDR3: TGTGCCAGCAGTCGAAGAGGGCTCTACGAGCAGTACTTC.

V usage is TRBV19 and J usage is TRBJ2-3; D perhaps matches TRBD2 (6 bases). Trimming left V 4 bases short and J 0 bases short, with 17 bases between. This CDR3 is built from 17 residues. Germline V CDR1 and CDR2: LNHDA, SQIVND (reference sequence). The CDR3 region is CASSTRGSGYSTDTQYF. The DNA for the CDR3 is TGTGCCAGTAGTACCCGGGGTAGCGGCTATAGCACAGATACGCAGTATTTT.

This clone rates as medium-sized. DNA for the CDR3: TGTGCCAGCTCAGGACAGATGGGCACTAGCGGTAATGAGCAGTTCTTC. It encodes CASSGQMGTSGNEQFF. V is TRBV18 and J is TRBJ2-1; 8 bases line up with TRBD2. The V and J ends lost 5 bases and 7 bases, in that order; junction bases with no gene match: 13. This CDR3 spans 16 amino acids. Per the germline V gene, CDR1 is KGHSH and CDR2 is LQKENI.

The chain carries TRBV4-3 and TRBJ2-2; 9 nucleotides align to TRBD1. Germline V gives CDR1 LGHNA, CDR2 YSLEER. V lost 3 bases and J lost 2; bases outside the gene matches: 1. The CDR3 runs to 15 residues. CDR3 bases: TGCGCCAGCAGCCAGGGACAGGGAAACACCGGGGAGCTGTTTTTT. Residues: CASSQGQGNTGELFF.

Here the CDR3 DNA reads TGTGCCAGTAGCCCCGCGGGAGTTGGGGGGGCTAACTATGGCTACACCTTC. Its protein is CASSPAGVGGANYGYTF. This rearrangement joins TRBV19 to TRBJ1-2, with a weak D call TRBD1 (5 bases). V lost 6 bases and J lost 0, with 20 bases in between. The CDR3 runs to 17 residues. Germline V gives CDR1 LNHDA, CDR2 SQIVND (reference sequence). The entire variable domain, with the rest obtained from reference TRBV19 and TRBJ1-2, is as follows: DGGITQSPKYLFRKEGQNVTLSCEQNLNHDAMYWYRQDPGQGLRLIYYSQIVNDFQKGDIAEGYSVSREKKESFPLTVTSAQKNPTAFYLCASSPAGVGGANYGYTFGSGTRLTVV.

The genes are TRBV2 and TRBJ2-7; the match to TRBD1 covers 9 bases. Germline values: CDR1 SNHLY, CDR2 FYNNEI. The CDR3 length is 13 residues. The trim removed 6 bases at V and 8 bases at J, leaving 8 bases unmatched. The CDR3 reads CASSVRDRVKQYF. The CDR3 nucleotides are TGTGCCAGCAGCGTACGGGACAGGGTGAAGCAGTACTTC. The full variable domain, completed using reference TRBV2 and TRBJ2-7, is EPEVTQTPSHQVTQMGQEVILRCVPISNHLYFYWYRQILGQKVEFLVSFYNNEISEKSEIFDDQFSVERPDGSNFTLKIRSTKLEDSAMYFCASSVRDRVKQYFGPGTRLTVT.

This clone has a single count. This chain connects TRBV5-6 to TRBJ2-7; TRBD1 might be the D (5 bases). The CDR3 is 13 amino acids. Trimming took off 0 bases at V and 6 bases at J, with 10 bases between the two ends. CDR1 and CDR2 from the germline V gene are SGHDT and YYEEEE. CDR3 loop: CASSLGQGTEQYF. CDR3 DNA sequence: TGTGCCAGCAGCTTGGGGCAGGGAACCGAGCAGTACTTC.

This chain links TRBV6-4 with TRBJ2-1, with 10 bases that match TRBD2. Germline CDR1 reads MRHNA; CDR2 reads SNTAGT. This CDR3 comprises 16 residues. V was clipped by 0 bases and J by 6 bases; unmatched bases: 5. The chain's CDR3 is CASSDSSTSGRNEQFF. The CDR3 coding sequence is TGTGCCAGCAGTGACTCTTCGACTAGCGGGCGCAATGAGCAGTTCTTC.

The gene calls are TRBV5-1 and TRBJ2-3; 14 positions agree with TRBD2. V gave up 4 bases and J gave up 4 bases; unmatched junction bases: 17. In germline, CDR1 is SGHRS, CDR2 YFSETQ. This CDR3 comprises 20 residues. CDR3 bases: TGCGCCAGCAGCCAAACTCTTTCGGGACTAGCGGGAGTCTCGGCAGATACGCAGTATTTT. Amino acids: CASSQTLSGLAGVSADTQYF.

As regards this clone: Within the sample, other DNA sequences also encode this same CDR3. The rearrangement joins TRBV7-9 to TRBJ2-7; 9 bases line up with TRBD1. The CDR3 contains 14 residues. J was trimmed by 3 bases and V by 1 base; bases with no gene match: 1. CDR1 SEHNR and CDR2 FQNEAQ come from the germline V gene (reference sequence). Here the CDR3 DNA reads TGTGCCAGCAGCTTAGGACAGGGGGGCTACGAGCAGTACTTC. Translating it yields CASSLGQGGYEQYF.

The CDR3 nucleotides read TGCGCCAGCAGTCTAGCGGTCGGGCATGAGCAGTTCTTC. Translating it yields CASSLAVGHEQFF. The chain has TRBV10-1 and TRBJ2-1; TRBD2 matches at 7 bases. The CDR3 contains 13 residues. CDR1 WNHNN and CDR2 SYGVQD come from the germline V gene (reference sequence). With 5 bases clipped from V and 8 bases from J, the junction kept 6 bases outside the gene matches.

Only a few counts were recorded for this clone. V and J are TRBV7-2 and TRBJ1-1; D not certain. This CDR3 has 13 residues. V lost 2 bases, J lost 3 bases, and 7 bases lay in between. Germline V CDR1 and CDR2: SGHTA, FQGNSA. In DNA form, the CDR3 reads TGTGCCAGCAGCTTACCGCAGGACACTGAAGCTTTCTTT. Its protein product is CASSLPQDTEAFF.

This chain uses TRBV2 with TRBJ1-2; D may be TRBD1 (6 bases). This CDR3 is built from 14 residues. Per germline, CDR1 SNHLY and CDR2 FYNNEI. V was shortened by 3 bases and J by 3 bases, with 11 bases between the two germline ends. CDR3 nucleotides: TGTGCCAGCAGTGACAGGACAGCATACTATGGCTACACCTTC. It specifies CASSDRTAYYGYTF.

The chain carries TRBV30 and TRBJ1-6, with D tentatively TRBD1 (5 bases). The CDR3 consists of 14 residues. Trimming removed 0 bases from V and 6 bases from J, with 9 bases in between. Germline V CDR1 and CDR2: GTSNPN, SVGIG (reference sequence). The DNA of the CDR3 is TGTGCCTGGAGTGTATGGGGGTTTAATTCACCCCTCCACTTT. Translating gives CAWSVWGFNSPLHF.